This passage covers 29 T cell receptor beta chains from one sample sequenced in a study of blood T cell repertoires in COVID-19. The protocol was immunoSEQ multiplex PCR, while the TCRdb copy is restricted to in-frame clones and leaves out a portion. The data show around 250,000 clones, 85% to 95% seen once. The material sequenced was PBMCs or T cells enriched from blood (not recorded which). These receptors were taken from a man aged 40-49 years who had been exposed to COVID-19.

V gene TRBV18 combines with J gene TRBJ2-5; 7 bases map to TRBD1. The ends lost 6 bases at V and 2 bases at J; junction bases unmatched: 6. Germline CDR1 reads KGHSH; CDR2 reads LQKENI. This CDR3 has 14 residues. The CDR3 sequence is CASSPNRGQETQYF. The CDR3 DNA is TGTGCCAGCTCGCCTAACAGGGGTCAAGAGACCCAGTACTTC.

The chain has TRBV28 and TRBJ1-3; unclear D gene. V lost 3 bases and J lost 0, with 12 bases in between. This CDR3 region has 16 residues. The V gene's germline CDR1 is MDHEN and CDR2 SYDVKM. CDR3 nucleotides: TGTGCCAGCAGTTTTCGGCAGGTCTTCTCTGGAAACACCATATATTTT. This sequence encodes CASSFRQVFSGNTIYF.

V usage is TRBV15 and J usage is TRBJ1-1; tentative D call: TRBD1 (5 bases). V lost 1 base and J lost 0, with 6 bases in between. CDR1 and CDR2 from the germline V gene are LNHNV and YYDKDF (reference sequence). The CDR3 sequence is 14 residues long. Written as DNA, the CDR3 is TGTGCCACCAGCAGAGCAGGGTTGAACACTGAAGCTTTCTTT. Its protein is CATSRAGLNTEAFF. Using reference TRBV15 and TRBJ1-1 for the parts outside the CDR3, the full variable domain is DAMVIQNPRYQVTQFGKPVTLSCSQTLNHNVMYWYQQKSSQAPKLLFHYYDKDFNNEADTPDNFQSRRPNTSFCFLDIRSPGLGDTAMYLCATSRAGLNTEAFFGQGTRLTVV.

The chain couples TRBV6-6 to TRBJ2-5; D ambiguous. The germline gives CDR1 MNHNY, CDR2 SVGAGI (reference sequence). The CDR3 length is 14 residues. Between the trimmed V and J ends, which lost 0 bases and 3 bases, there was a span of 8 bases. CDR3 sequence: CASSYSNQKETQYF. CDR3 coding DNA: TGTGCCAGCAGTTACTCGAACCAGAAAGAGACCCAGTACTTC.

Here the CDR3 DNA reads TGTGCCAGTAGTATCCAGCGGTACACAGATACGCAGTATTTT. This encodes CASSIQRYTDTQYF. The chain joins TRBV19 to TRBJ2-3; weak D call: TRBD2 (5 bases). V was clipped by 3 bases and J by 2 bases, with 9 bases between them. Per the germline V gene, CDR1 is LNHDA and CDR2 is SQIVND (reference sequence). The CDR3 is made up of 14 amino acids.

The chain combines TRBV19 with TRBJ2-7; D ambiguous. The germline gives CDR1 LNHDA, CDR2 SQIVND (reference sequence). This CDR3 region has 11 residues. V lost 6 bases and J lost 6, with 9 bases in between. The CDR3 spells CASRWQIEQYF. The CDR3 DNA follows: TGTGCCAGTAGGTGGCAAATCGAGCAGTACTTC.

V usage is TRBV29-1 and J usage is TRBJ1-2; D might be TRBD1 (5 bases). Trimming left V 0 bases short and J 8 bases short, with 13 bases between. CDR3 size: 13 residues. Germline CDR1 reads SQVTM; CDR2 reads ANQGSEA. CDR3 DNA sequence: TGCAGCGTTGAAGATGGGGGGTCTTTGGGCTACACCTTC. Translating it yields CSVEDGGSLGYTF.

The chain employs TRBV23-1 and TRBJ2-1, with a tentative D call TRBD2 (6 bases). Being an ORF, TRBV23-1 has a function that is uncertain. CDR3 size: 19 residues. Trimming left V 0 bases short and J 4 bases short, with 22 bases between. CDR3 region: CASSQSSEDGGGGYNEQFF. CDR3 DNA sequence: TGCGCCAGCAGTCAATCTTCCGAGGACGGGGGAGGAGGTTACAATGAGCAGTTCTTC.

This chain connects TRBV4-2 to TRBJ1-2, with D unresolved. Germline V gives CDR1 LGHNA, CDR2 YNFKEQ. This CDR3 spans 14 amino acids. The V end lost 4 bases, the J end lost 1 base, and 10 bases lay between the germline ends. The CDR3 coding sequence is TGTGCCAGCAGCCCGTCGAATAGTAACTATGGCTACACCTTC. Translating it yields CASSPSNSNYGYTF.

The rearrangement joins TRBV7-3 to TRBJ2-7; TRBD2 is a possible D gene (6 bases). Germline values: CDR1 SGHTA, CDR2 FQGTGA. The V end lost 1 base, the J end lost 7 bases, and 11 bases lay between the germline ends. The CDR3 length is 13 residues. Here the CDR3 reads CASSLKGGGEQYF. CDR3 coding DNA: TGTGCCAGCAGCTTAAAGGGTGGAGGGGAGCAGTACTTC.

This clone appeared a few times. The rearrangement joins TRBV5-5 to TRBJ2-2, with D maybe TRBD1 (6 bases). Germline V gene data show CDR1 as SGHKS and CDR2 as YYEKEE (reference sequence). V lost 0 bases to trimming and J lost 5 bases, with 8 bases between them. The CDR3 contains 14 residues. CDR3 loop: CASSLDRATGELFF. The CDR3 DNA reads TGTGCCAGCAGCTTGGACAGGGCTACCGGGGAGCTGTTTTTT.

V and J are TRBV6-5 and TRBJ2-7; D perhaps matches TRBD1 (6 bases). Germline loops: CDR1 MNHEY, CDR2 SVGAGI. The CDR3 runs 13 residues. Trimming cost V 6 bases and J 4 bases, with 13 bases left between them. The CDR3 DNA reads TGTGCCAGCAGCAGCAGGGGATCGTACGAGCAGTACTTC. It codes for CASSSRGSYEQYF.

V and J are TRBV14 and TRBJ2-2; the D gene is possibly TRBD1 (6 bases). This CDR3 region has 14 residues. From germline, CDR1 is SGHDN and CDR2 FVKESK. V was shortened by 4 bases and J by 5 bases, with 11 bases between the two germline ends. The CDR3: CASSPQGFTGELFF. The CDR3 DNA is TGTGCCAGCAGCCCACAGGGCTTTACCGGGGAGCTGTTTTTT.

The genes are TRBV2 and TRBJ1-1; D unresolved. CDR1 and CDR2 (germline): SNHLY, FYNNEI. The CDR3 length is 14 residues. V gave up 7 bases and J gave up 0 bases, with 12 bases separating them. CDR3 region: CASISRHMNTEAFF. For the CDR3, the DNA is TGTGCCAGCATTTCGAGACATATGAACACTGAAGCTTTCTTT.

The chain is built from TRBV5-1 and TRBJ2-3, with D perhaps matching TRBD1 (6 bases). The CDR3 has 16 residues. Trimming pared 4 bases from V and 2 bases from J, leaving 17 bases between. CDR1 and CDR2 (germline): SGHRS, YFSETQ. The CDR3 loop is CASSRGPGTLTDTQYF. CDR3 sequence (DNA): TGCGCCAGCAGCCGGGGCCCCGGGACACTCACAGATACGCAGTATTTT.

This clone has only one observation. The chain combines TRBV19 with TRBJ1-2, with D maybe TRBD1 (5 bases). Germline CDR1 LNHDA, CDR2 SQIVND (reference sequence). This CDR3 contains 14 residues. The V end was cut by 5 bases, the J end by 3 bases, with 13 bases between. This CDR3 reads CASSPRQSYYGYTF. DNA of the CDR3: TGTGCCAGTAGTCCAAGACAGTCCTACTATGGCTACACCTTC.

This chain connects TRBV28 to TRBJ2-4, with no clear D. The germline V gene encodes CDR1 MDHEN and CDR2 SYDVKM. The CDR3 covers 15 residues. V was trimmed by 6 bases and J by 0 bases, leaving 12 bases between them. CDR3 loop: CASRNSGIAKNIQYF. The CDR3 DNA follows: TGTGCCAGCAGAAACAGTGGAATAGCCAAAAACATTCAGTACTTC.

This clone has just one count. V and J are TRBV10-3 and TRBJ1-4; 9 bases are shared with TRBD1. CDR3 size: 19 residues. V lost 6 bases to trimming and J lost 4 bases; unmatched junction nucleotides: 18. Germline values: CDR1 ENHRY, CDR2 SYGVKD. CDR3 in DNA: TGTGCCATCAGGAATTCCCCGGGACAGGGAAGTGGGGTTAATGAAAAACTGTTTTTT. Residues: CAIRNSPGQGSGVNEKLFF.

The chain couples TRBV27 to TRBJ2-1, with 9 bases that match TRBD2. The germline V gene has CDR1 MNHEY and CDR2 SMNVEV (reference sequence). V lost 5 bases to trimming and J lost 0 bases; unmatched junction nucleotides: 14. CDR3 length: 19 amino acids. Here the CDR3 reads CASSQRVGLAGLSYNEQFF. DNA for the CDR3: TGTGCCAGCAGTCAGAGAGTTGGGCTAGCGGGACTCTCCTACAATGAGCAGTTCTTC.

About this clone: At the DNA level, this CDR3 is encoded by other sequences in the same sample as well. The gene calls are TRBV12-3 or TRBV12-4 and TRBJ2-2; a weak D match, TRBD1 (6 bases). The V and J ends lost 6 bases and 5 bases respectively, with 10 bases between them. This CDR3 is 13 amino acids long. This CDR3 is CASRRTETGELFF. CDR3 coding DNA: TGTGCCAGCAGAAGGACAGAGACCGGGGAGCTGTTTTTT.

In DNA form, the CDR3 reads TGTGCCAGCAGCGTAGGACTAGCGGGAGGAGGAACCTACGAGCAGTACTTC. This sequence encodes CASSVGLAGGGTYEQYF. The gene calls are TRBV9 and TRBJ2-7; TRBD2 matches 13 bases. CDR1 SGDLS and CDR2 YYNGEE come from the germline V gene. J was trimmed by 2 bases and V by 0 bases; bases with no gene match: 5. This CDR3 is built from 17 residues.

The chain is built from TRBV7-2 and TRBJ1-2; D perhaps matches TRBD1 (5 bases). CDR1 SGHTA and CDR2 FQGNSA come from the germline V gene. The CDR3 has 13 residues. V lost 2 bases and J lost 2, with 6 bases in between. CDR3 loop: CASSLNRNYGYTF. The CDR3 DNA reads as TGTGCCAGCAGCTTAAACAGGAACTATGGCTACACCTTC.

This clone was counted between two and nine times. The chain has TRBV2 and TRBJ2-5; no clear D gene. Germline V gives CDR1 SNHLY, CDR2 FYNNEI. V was cut by 1 base and J by 2 bases, with 5 bases left in between. This CDR3 has 13 residues. CDR3 sequence (DNA): TGTGCCAGCAGTGAAGACTTTCAAGAGACCCAGTACTTC. Encoded protein: CASSEDFQETQYF.

The chain carries TRBV7-6 and TRBJ1-4; 7 bases are shared with TRBD1. Trimming cost V 5 bases and J 3 bases; bases outside gene matches: 9. The CDR3 length is 16 residues. Germline V CDR1 and CDR2: SGHVS, FNYEAQ. This chain's CDR3 is CASSLRQGRANEKLFF. As DNA, the CDR3 is TGTGCCAGCAGCCTAAGACAGGGACGAGCTAATGAAAAACTGTTTTTT. The variable domain in full, with the rest retrieved from reference TRBV7-6 and TRBJ1-4, is GAGVSQSPRYKVTKRGQDVALRCDPISGHVSLYWYRQALGQGPEFLTYFNYEAQQDKSGLPNDRFSAERPEGSISTLTIQRTEQRDSAMYRCASSLRQGRANEKLFFGSGTQLSVL.

The V call is TRBV27, the J call TRBJ2-5; 8 bases line up with TRBD2. CDR1 MNHEY and CDR2 SMNVEV come from the germline V gene (reference sequence). V lost 4 bases to trimming and J lost 2 bases; unmatched junction nucleotides: 6. The CDR3 has 15 residues. CDR3 loop: CASSWMSSGQETQYF. CDR3 sequence (DNA): TGTGCCAGCAGTTGGATGTCTAGCGGGCAAGAGACCCAGTACTTC.

The chain is built from TRBV9 and TRBJ1-1; 8 bases are a match to TRBD1. The CDR3 is made up of 15 amino acids. The germline V gene encodes CDR1 SGDLS and CDR2 YYNGEE. V was pared by 4 bases and J by 4 bases, with 9 bases of the junction left unmatched. Here the CDR3 DNA reads TGTGCCAGCAGCCCATCAGGGGGCGCGTCCACTGAAGCTTTCTTT. Encoded protein: CASSPSGGASTEAFF. Full variable domain (rest looked up from reference TRBV9 and TRBJ1-1): DSGVTQTPKHLITATGQRVTLRCSPRSGDLSVYWYQQSLDQGLQFLIQYYNGEERAKGNILERFSAQQFPDLHSELNLSSLELGDSALYFCASSPSGGASTEAFFGQGTRLTVV.

The V call is TRBV7-5, the J call TRBJ2-3; the D segment call TRBD2 is taken from the table without a DNA check. TRBV7-5 is a documented pseudogene. The CDR3 consists of 16 residues. The CDR3: CVRFPGEVGATDTQYF. In DNA, the CDR3 is TGTGTCAGATTCCCGGGAGAAGTAGGGGCGACAGATACGCAGTATTTT.

This clone has a single count. The chain employs TRBV24-1 and TRBJ2-7; TRBD1 agrees at 10 bases. Germline assignment: CDR1 KGHDR and CDR2 SFDVKD. This CDR3 region has 15 residues. J gave up 2 bases and V 3 bases, and 3 bases lay outside the gene matches. CDR3 sequence reads: CATSDRQGATYEQYF. CDR3 nucleotide sequence: TGTGCCACCAGTGATCGACAGGGGGCTACCTACGAGCAGTACTTC.

The rearrangement uses TRBV11-2 and TRBJ2-3, with TRBD2 matching over 7 bases. Germline loops: CDR1 SGHAT, CDR2 FQNNGV. The junction had 6 bases not matched to a gene; V was cut back by 5 bases and J by 1 base. The CDR3 consists of 15 residues. In DNA form, the CDR3 reads TGTGCCAGCAGCCTCCGACTAGCCGGCACAGATACGCAGTATTTT. This encodes CASSLRLAGTDTQYF.